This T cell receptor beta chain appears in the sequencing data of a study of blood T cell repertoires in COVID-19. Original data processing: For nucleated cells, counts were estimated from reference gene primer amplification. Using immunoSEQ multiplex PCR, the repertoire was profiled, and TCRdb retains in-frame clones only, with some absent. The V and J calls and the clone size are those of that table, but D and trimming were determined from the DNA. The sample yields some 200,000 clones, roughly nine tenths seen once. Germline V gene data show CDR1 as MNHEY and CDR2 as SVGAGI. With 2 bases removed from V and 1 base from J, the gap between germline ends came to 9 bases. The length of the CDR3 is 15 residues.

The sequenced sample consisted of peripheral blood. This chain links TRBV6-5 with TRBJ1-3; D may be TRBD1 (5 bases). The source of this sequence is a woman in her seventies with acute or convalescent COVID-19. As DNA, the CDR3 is TGTGCCAGCAGTTACCCAGGGTTTTCTGGAAACACCATATATTTT. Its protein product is CASSYPGFSGNTIYF.